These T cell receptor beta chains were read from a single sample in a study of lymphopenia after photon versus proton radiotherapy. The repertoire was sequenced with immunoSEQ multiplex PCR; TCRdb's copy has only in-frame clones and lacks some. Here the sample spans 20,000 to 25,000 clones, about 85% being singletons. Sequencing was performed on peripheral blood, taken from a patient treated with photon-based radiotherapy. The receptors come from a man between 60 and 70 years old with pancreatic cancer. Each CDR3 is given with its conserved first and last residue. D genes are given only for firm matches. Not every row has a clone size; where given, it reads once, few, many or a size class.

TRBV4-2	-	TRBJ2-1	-	TGTGCCAGCAGCCAACGTCACCCGGGACAATGGACTGAGGGGGAGCCTCACAATGAGCAGTTCTTC	CASSQRHPGQWTEGEPHNEQFF
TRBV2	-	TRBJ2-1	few	TGTGCCAGCAGGAGGTCTGGACTGACTTTTCTCCCGTTCTTC	CASRRSGLTFLPFF
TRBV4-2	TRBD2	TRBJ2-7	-	TGTGCCAGCAGCCAAACTAGCGGGGCTTACTCCTACGAGCAGTACTTC	CASSQTSGAYSYEQYF
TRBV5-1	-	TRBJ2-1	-	TGCGCCAGCCGCCTGGACGGCCCCAAGAATGAGCAGTTCTTC	CASRLDGPKNEQFF
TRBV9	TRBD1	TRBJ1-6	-	TGTGCCAGCAGCGTAGCTCCTCCGGGACAGGGAATTTCGTCCCTCCACTTT	CASSVAPPGQGISSLHF
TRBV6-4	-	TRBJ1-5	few	TGTGCCAGCAGTCCTAATTATAGCAATCAGCCCCAGCATTTT	CASSPNYSNQPQHF
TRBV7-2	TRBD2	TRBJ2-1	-	TGTGCCAGCAGCTTGGAGCGGGGGAGTTACAATGAGCAGTTCTTC	CASSLERGSYNEQFF
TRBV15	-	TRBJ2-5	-	TGTGCCACCAGCAGCAAAGGAGAGACCCAGTACTTC	CATSSKGETQYF
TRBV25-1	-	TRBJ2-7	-	TGTGCCAGCAGCAGCTCCTACGAGCAGTACTTC	CASSSSYEQYF
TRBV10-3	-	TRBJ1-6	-	TGTGCCATCAGGTCACAGGGACTCAATTCACCCCTCCACTTT	CAIRSQGLNSPLHF
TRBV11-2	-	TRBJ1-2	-	TGTGCCAGCAGCTTAGATCATTTTCGAGTTAAAGCTAACTATGGCTACACCTTC	CASSLDHFRVKANYGYTF
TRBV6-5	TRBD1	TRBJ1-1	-	TGTGCCAGCAGCCGGACAGGGAGGCTGCGAGCTTTCTTT	CASSRTGRLRAFF
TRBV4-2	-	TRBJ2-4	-	TGTGCCAGCAGCCAAGGTGTTTCAGCCAAAAACATTCAGTACTTC	CASSQGVSAKNIQYF
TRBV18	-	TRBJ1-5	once	TGTGCCAGCTCACTCCAGGGCGGGGTATCGATGCAGCCCCAGCATTTT	CASSLQGGVSMQPQHF
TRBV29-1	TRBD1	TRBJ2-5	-	TGCAGCGTGGGGTGGGGACAGACAGAGACCCAGTACTTC	CSVGWGQTETQYF
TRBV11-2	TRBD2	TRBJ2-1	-	TGTGCCAGCAGCCCCTCGGGGGGTTGGACCTACAATGAGCAGTTCTTC	CASSPSGGWTYNEQFF
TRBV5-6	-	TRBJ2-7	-	TGTGCCAGCAGCTCAGGTTACAACTACGAGCAGTACTTC	CASSSGYNYEQYF
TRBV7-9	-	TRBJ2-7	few	TGTGCCAGCAGCTATATCTACGAGCAGTACTTC	CASSYIYEQYF
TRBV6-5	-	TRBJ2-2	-	TGTGCCAGCAGCCCGGGACAGAACACCGGGGAGCTGTTTTTT	CASSPGQNTGELFF
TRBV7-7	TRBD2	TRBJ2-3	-	TGTGCTAGCAGCTTAGCGGGCTCGGGGTCAGATACGCAGTATTTT	CASSLAGSGSDTQYF
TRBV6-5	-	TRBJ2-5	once	TGTGCCAGCAGTTACGCGCAAAAAGAGACCCAGTACTTC	CASSYAQKETQYF
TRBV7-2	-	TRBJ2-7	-	TGTGCCAGCAGCCAAACCAGGAACTCCTACGAGCAGTACTTC	CASSQTRNSYEQYF
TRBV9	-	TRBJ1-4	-	TGTGCCAGCAGCGTTTCGGCCGGGTCCGCCGCGACTAATGAAAAACTGTTTTTT	CASSVSAGSAATNEKLFF
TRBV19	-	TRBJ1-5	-	TGTGCCAGTAGTATCCAGGCGAATCAGCCCCAGCATTTT	CASSIQANQPQHF
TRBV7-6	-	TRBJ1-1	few	TGTGCCAGCAGCACCACACAGGGTAACACTGAAGCTTTCTTT	CASSTTQGNTEAFF
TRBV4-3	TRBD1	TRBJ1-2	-	TGCGCCAGCAGCCAAGATCTTATTCGGACAGGCCACTATGGCTACACCTTC	CASSQDLIRTGHYGYTF
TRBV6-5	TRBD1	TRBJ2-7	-	TGTGCCAGCATCAACGGACAGGGATCCTACGAGCAGTACTTC	CASINGQGSYEQYF
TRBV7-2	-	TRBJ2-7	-	TGTGCCAGCAGCTCCCGGCGGGGGACAACCTACGAGCAGTACTTC	CASSSRRGTTYEQYF
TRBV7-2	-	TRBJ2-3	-	TGTGCCAGCAGCCGTGAGGCGGAAGATACGCAGTATTTT	CASSREAEDTQYF
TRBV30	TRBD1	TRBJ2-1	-	TGTGCCTGGAACCCCGGACAGGGAATTTTGCAGTTCTTC	CAWNPGQGILQFF
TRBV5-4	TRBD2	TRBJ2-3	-	TGTGCCAGCAGCCGGATCCTACTAGCGGGGGGTAGCACAGATACGCAGTATTTT	CASSRILLAGGSTDTQYF
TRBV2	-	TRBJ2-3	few	TGTGCCAGCAGTGTTAGGACTACCACAGATACGCAGTATTTT	CASSVRTTTDTQYF
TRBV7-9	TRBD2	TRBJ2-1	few	TGTGCCAGCAGCTTAGAGCGGGGTAAGCAGTTCTTC	CASSLERGKQFF
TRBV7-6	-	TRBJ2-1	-	TGTGCCAGCAGCTTTCAGAGTTACAATGAGCAGTTCTTC	CASSFQSYNEQFF
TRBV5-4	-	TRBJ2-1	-	TGTGCCAGCAGCTTGAAGCTGAGTGCCTACAATGAGCAGTTCTTC	CASSLKLSAYNEQFF